The T cell receptor beta chain described here comes from a study of T cells in Graves' hyperthyroidism and ophthalmopathy. Findings and limits, study-wide: Also found in blood were most expanded thyroid clonotypes above 0.001.

Diagnoses were made from clinical symptoms, serum measures (thyroxine and TRAb), thyroid ultrasound and orbital computed tomography. This clonotype appeared many times. Its antigen is not known. Trimming took 3 bases from V and 7 from J, leaving 13 bases between them. The germline CDR1 and CDR2 sequences are DFQATT and SNEGSKA (reference sequence). The CDR3 is 13 amino acids. Researchers amplified the TCR beta CDR3 regions from RNA transcripts. A set of HTBI primers served as the primers for a first-round RT-PCR of the TCR CDR3. TCRdb passed the multiplex PCR reads through MiXCR, listing each CDR3 protein once. The sample yields hundreds of thousands of distinct CDR3 sequences, 15% to 20% seen once.

The gene calls are TRBV20-1 and TRBJ2-1; a possible D gene is TRBD2 (6 bases). The sample consisted of blood. This sequence originates from a man in his fifties with Graves' ophthalmopathy. This CDR3 is CSASSLAMNEQFF. CDR3 sequence (DNA): TGCAGTGCTAGTTCCCTAGCGATGAATGAGCAGTTCTTC.